This T cell receptor (beta chain) came from a study of beta chain features in type 1 diabetes. On this clone itself: The antigen remains unidentified.

The CDR3 spans 15 residues. Germline CDR1 is SEHNR and CDR2 is FQNEAQ (reference sequence). The V gene end was trimmed by 5 bases and the J gene end by 6 bases; junction bases not matched to a gene: 8. Each sorted fraction was over 98% pure. Whole-study findings and limits: Equally in patients and controls, shorter templates might have been favored by PCR.

The investigators reverse transcribed all of the isolated RNA, so they sequenced expressed TCRB transcripts. Method: immunoSEQ multiplex PCR; TCRdb's copy keeps in-frame clones and lacks some. The table records fewer than 650,000 clones, roughly 16% of them present only once. Sequences were obtained from naive CD4+ T cells from blood. V usage is TRBV7-9 and J usage is TRBJ1-4, with TRBD1 matching over 8 bases. The source of this sequence is a man younger than 35 in good health. CDR3 DNA sequence: TGTGCCAGCAGCACTCGACAGGGGTATGATGAAAAACTGTTTTTT. As protein: CASSTRQGYDEKLFF.